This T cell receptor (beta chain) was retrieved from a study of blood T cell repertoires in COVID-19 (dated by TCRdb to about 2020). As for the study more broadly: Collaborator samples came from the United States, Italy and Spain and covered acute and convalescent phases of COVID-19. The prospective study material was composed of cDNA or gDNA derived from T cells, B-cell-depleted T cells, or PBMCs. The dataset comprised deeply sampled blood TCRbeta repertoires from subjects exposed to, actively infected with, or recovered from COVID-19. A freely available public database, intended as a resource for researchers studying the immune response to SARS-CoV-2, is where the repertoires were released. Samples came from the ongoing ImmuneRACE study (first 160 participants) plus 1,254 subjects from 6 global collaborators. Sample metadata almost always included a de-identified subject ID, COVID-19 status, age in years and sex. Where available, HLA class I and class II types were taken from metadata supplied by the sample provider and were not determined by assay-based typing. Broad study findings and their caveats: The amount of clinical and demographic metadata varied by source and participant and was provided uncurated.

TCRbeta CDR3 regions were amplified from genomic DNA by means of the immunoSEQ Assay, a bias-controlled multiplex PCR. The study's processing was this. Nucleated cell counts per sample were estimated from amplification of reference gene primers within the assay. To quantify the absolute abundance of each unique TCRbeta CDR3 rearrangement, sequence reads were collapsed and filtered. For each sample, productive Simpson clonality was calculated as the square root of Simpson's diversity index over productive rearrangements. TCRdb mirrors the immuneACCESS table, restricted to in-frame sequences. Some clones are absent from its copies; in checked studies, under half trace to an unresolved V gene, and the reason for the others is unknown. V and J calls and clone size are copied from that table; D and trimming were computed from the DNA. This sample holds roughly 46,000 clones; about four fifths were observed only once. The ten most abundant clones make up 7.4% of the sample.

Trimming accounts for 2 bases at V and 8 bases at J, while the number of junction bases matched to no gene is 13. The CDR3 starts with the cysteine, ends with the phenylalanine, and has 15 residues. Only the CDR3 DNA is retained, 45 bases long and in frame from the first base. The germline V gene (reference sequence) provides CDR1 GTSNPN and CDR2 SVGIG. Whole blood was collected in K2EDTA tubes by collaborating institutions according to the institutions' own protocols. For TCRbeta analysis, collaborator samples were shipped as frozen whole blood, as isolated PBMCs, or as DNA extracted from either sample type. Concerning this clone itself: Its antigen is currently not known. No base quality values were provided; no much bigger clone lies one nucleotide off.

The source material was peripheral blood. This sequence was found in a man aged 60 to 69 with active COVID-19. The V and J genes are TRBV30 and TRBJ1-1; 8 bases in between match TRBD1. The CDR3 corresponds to CAWSKSGTGGGEAFF. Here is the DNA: TGTGCCTGGAGTAAATCCGGGACAGGTGGAGGGGAAGCTTTCTTT. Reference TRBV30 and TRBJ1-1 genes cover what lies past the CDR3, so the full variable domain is SQTIHQWPATLVQPVGSPLSLECTVEGTSNPNLYWYRQAAGRGLQLLFYSVGIGQISSEVPQNLSASRPQDRQFILSSKKLLLSDSGFYLCAWSKSGTGGGEAFFGQGTRLTVV.